Sequencing of this TCR beta chain was carried out in a study of blood T cell repertoires in COVID-19. Background on the study: Sites across the United States, Italy and Spain contributed samples from acute and convalescent COVID-19. Sources were T cells, B-cell-depleted T cells, or PBMCs; the material itself was cDNA or gDNA.

Per the study methods: Amplification of reference gene primers was used by the study to estimate nucleated cell counts. The protocol was immunoSEQ multiplex PCR, while the TCRdb copy is restricted to in-frame clones and leaves out a portion. V, J and clone size derive from that table, while D and trimming were established from the DNA sequence. The sample yields under 45,000 clones, approximately 88% seen once. This clone was detected only once. V lost 7 bases, J lost 4 bases, and 9 bases stayed unmatched. This CDR3 comprises 16 residues. CDR1 is SNHLY, CDR2 FYNNEI, per germline. The chain links TRBV2 to TRBJ1-5; 11 bases are a match to TRBD1. This receptor was taken from a human donor in a cohort sampled during active COVID-19. Sequenced sample: peripheral blood. CDR3 sequence: CASNSPGQGENQPQHF. In DNA form, the CDR3 reads TGTGCCAGCAACTCTCCGGGACAGGGGGAAAATCAGCCCCAGCATTTT.